The rows below give T cell receptor beta chains drawn from one sample of a study of cytomegalovirus exposure and HLA in healthy donors. Only in-frame clones appear in the TCRdb table, and some are missing; sequencing was by immunoSEQ multiplex PCR. The data show around 160,000 clones, 73% seen once. Sequenced: PBMCs. These receptors were taken from a woman in her late teens or twenties in good health and CMV-seronegative. Both conserved end residues are part of each CDR3. Fields, in order: V gene, J gene, clone size, D gene, CDR3 DNA, CDR3 protein. D genes are given only for firm matches. The size field is filled for only some rows; it gives once, few, many or a size class.

>TRBV5-4|TRBJ1-5|.|.
TGTGCCAGCAGCTTTCGGCAGCCCCAGCATTTT
CASSFRQPQHF
>TRBV4-3|TRBJ1-2|.|.
TGCGCCAGCAGCCAAGAGTCAGGGGCGGACTATGGCTACACCTTC
CASSQESGADYGYTF
>TRBV4-3|TRBJ1-5|.|.
TGCGCCAGCAGCCAAGAGACAACAGGGTACAATCAGCCCCAGCATTTT
CASSQETTGYNQPQHF
>TRBV4-3|TRBJ1-4|few|TRBD1
TGCGCCAGCAGCCAAGATGCTGGGACAGGGAAACTGTTTTTT
CASSQDAGTGKLFF
>TRBV19|TRBJ1-5|once|.
.
CASSILAQGLQPQHF
>TRBV7-7|TRBJ2-1|.|TRBD2
TGTGCCAGCAGCTTAGAGGCACCGGGACTAGCGGGCGAGCAGTTCTTC
CASSLEAPGLAGEQFF
>TRBV7-9|TRBJ2-2|.|TRBD1
TGTGCCAGCAGCACCCAGACAGGGAAGGACACCGGGGAGCTGTTTTTT
CASSTQTGKDTGELFF
>TRBV5-1|TRBJ2-1|.|.
TGCGCCAGCAGCGGTGGACAGAGCTCCTACAATGAGCAGTTCTTC
CASSGGQSSYNEQFF
>TRBV5-1|TRBJ2-2|.|.
TGCGCCAGCAGCATACCGTCCCCCAGCTTGGGGGGCACCGGGGAGCTGTTTTTT
CASSIPSPSLGGTGELFF
>TRBV5-5|TRBJ2-3|.|TRBD2
TGTGCCAGCAGCGTAATAGCGGGAGGGAGCACAGATACGCAGTATTTT
CASSVIAGGSTDTQYF
>TRBV7-9|TRBJ2-7|.|TRBD1
TGTGCCAGCAGCTCCGGACAGGGTCCATCTCCCTCCTACGAGCAGTACTTC
CASSSGQGPSPSYEQYF
>TRBV27|TRBJ2-1|.|TRBD2
TGTGCCAGCAGGGGACTAGCGGATGAGCAGTTCTTC
CASRGLADEQFF